This TCR beta chain came from a study of blood T cell repertoires in COVID-19 (TCRdb year 2020). Concerning the study at large: The collaborator samples originated in the United States, Italy and Spain and spanned the acute and convalescent phases of COVID-19. The material from the prospective study consisted of cDNA or gDNA derived from T cells, B-cell-depleted T cells, or PBMCs. Subjects who had been exposed to COVID-19, were actively infected with it, or had recovered from it provided the deeply sampled blood TCRbeta repertoires that made up the dataset. The repertoires were released in a freely available public database intended as a resource for research on the immune response to SARS-CoV-2. Samples were obtained from the ongoing ImmuneRACE study (first 160 participants) and from roughly 1,300 subjects provided by 6 global collaborators. A de-identified subject ID, COVID-19 status, age in years and sex were almost always included in the sample metadata. Where available, HLA class I and class II types were obtained from metadata supplied by the sample provider rather than from assay-based typing.

TCRbeta CDR3 regions were amplified from genomic DNA by means of the immunoSEQ Assay, a bias-controlled multiplex PCR. In the original analysis: Nucleated cell counts per sample were estimated from amplification of reference gene primers within the assay. Sequence reads were collapsed and filtered to measure the absolute abundance of every unique TCRbeta CDR3 rearrangement. For each sample, productive Simpson clonality was calculated as the square root of Simpson's diversity index over productive rearrangements. This immuneACCESS table, as held by TCRdb, lists in-frame sequences with V and J called but not all clones. Of the missing ones, under half trace to an unresolved V gene in checked studies; the others have no known cause. Clone size and the V and J calls come from that table; the DNA yielded D and trimming. Across this sample there are approximately 80,000 clones, with about 80% seen only once. The top ten clonotypes cover more than 2% of the sample.

A word on this clone: The clone's antigen remains unknown. No much larger clone exists at a distance of one base, and base qualities are not known.

Whole blood was collected in K2EDTA tubes by collaborating institutions according to the institutions' own protocols. Collaborator samples were shipped for TCRbeta analysis as frozen whole blood, isolated PBMCs, or DNA extracted from either sample type. The germline V gene (reference sequence) gives CDR1 as LNHDA and CDR2 as SQIVND. Germline trimming: 6 bases from V, 7 bases from J; junction bases outside gene matches: 5. Reading from cysteine to phenylalanine, the CDR3 counts 14 amino acids. The entry retains the CDR3 DNA only, 42 bases that are in frame from base 1. Overall results and qualifications from the work: How much clinical and demographic metadata was included differed by source and by participant, and the metadata was provided uncurated.

The V and J segments used are TRBV19 and TRBJ1-6; the junction holds 8 bases that match TRBD1. The specimen sequenced was peripheral blood. The receptor was derived from a woman in her seventies with acute or convalescent COVID-19. The nucleotide sequence is TGTGCCAGTAGACCGGGACAGGCGAATTCACCCCTCCACTTT. It translates to CASRPGQANSPLHF.